These 18 T cell receptor beta chains were all obtained from the same sample, sequenced in a study of blood T cell repertoires in COVID-19. The protocol was immunoSEQ multiplex PCR, while the TCRdb copy is restricted to in-frame clones and leaves out a portion. The sample has 200,000 to 250,000 clones, approximately 86% seen once. Sequenced input: PBMCs or T cells enriched from blood (not recorded which). The receptor set was obtained from a man between 18 and 35 years old with acute COVID-19.

The chain combines TRBV4-3 with TRBJ2-5; maybe TRBD2 (6 bases). Germline CDR1 and CDR2: LGHNA and YSLEER. There are 15 residues in the CDR3. V gave up 0 bases and J gave up 5 bases, with 13 bases separating them. The chain's CDR3 is CASSQEFGGGETQYF. Here the CDR3 DNA reads TGCGCCAGCAGCCAAGAATTTGGAGGAGGGGAGACCCAGTACTTC.

The chain recombines TRBV5-4 with TRBJ1-2; 8 bases map to TRBD1. CDR3 length equals 15 residues. With V trimmed by 5 bases and J by 2 bases, 8 bases remained unmatched. The germline CDR1 and CDR2 sequences are SGHNT and YYREEE (reference sequence). The CDR3 nucleotides are TGTGCCAGCAGGACAGGGGACCTGCTAAACTATGGCTACACCTTC. It encodes CASRTGDLLNYGYTF.

On this clone itself: Distinct nucleotide sequences in the sample also encode this CDR3. The rearrangement joins TRBV28 to TRBJ1-2; unclear D gene. Trimming cost V 4 bases and J 5 bases, with 8 bases left between them. In germline, CDR1 is MDHEN, CDR2 SYDVKM. The CDR3 covers 12 residues. The CDR3 loop reads CASSSGRYGYTF. CDR3 nucleotide sequence: TGTGCCAGCAGTTCGGGAAGATATGGCTACACCTTC.

V and J are TRBV9 and TRBJ2-5; 14 bases are shared with TRBD2. Germline V gene data show CDR1 as SGDLS and CDR2 as YYNGEE. The CDR3 consists of 17 residues. After removal of 4 bases from V and 1 base from J, the junction contained 6 bases not matched to a gene. The CDR3 bases are TGTGCCAGCAGCCCGGGACTAGCGGGAGAGGGCCAAGAGACCCAGTACTTC. Translated, it gives CASSPGLAGEGQETQYF.

The V and J genes are TRBV19 and TRBJ1-1; 9 positions match TRBD1. Germline lookup yields CDR1 LNHDA and CDR2 SQIVND (reference sequence). Trimming removed 9 bases from V and 6 bases from J; junction bases left unmatched: 8. This CDR3 comprises 13 residues. The DNA for the CDR3 is TGTGCCAGCAAGGGACAGGGCTATTCTGAAGCTTTCTTT. The encoded protein is CASKGQGYSEAFF.

The chain couples TRBV6-2 or TRBV6-3 to TRBJ2-3, with 8 bases lining up with TRBD1. Germline lookup yields CDR1 MNHEY and CDR2 SVGEGT. The J segment lost 3 bases and the V segment lost 2 bases, leaving 7 bases of the junction unmatched. The CDR3 runs to 16 residues. CDR3 nucleotide sequence: TGTGCCAGCAGTTACGGCAGGGGGCGCCGGACAGATACGCAGTATTTT. Its protein is CASSYGRGRRTDTQYF.

This chain links TRBV6-4 with TRBJ2-5; 7 positions match TRBD2. The CDR3 is 15 residues long. J was trimmed by 6 bases and V by 0 bases; bases with no gene match: 7. Germline values: CDR1 MRHNA, CDR2 SNTAGT. DNA for the CDR3: TGTGCCAGCAGTGACTCAGGAGGGAGGGAGAAGACCCAGTACTTC. Translation: CASSDSGGREKTQYF.

This chain connects TRBV24-1 to TRBJ2-7; 9 bases fit TRBD2. Germline lookup yields CDR1 KGHDR and CDR2 SFDVKD. The CDR3 has 15 amino acids. J gave up 1 base and V 3 bases, and 3 bases lay outside the gene matches. The CDR3 DNA follows: TGTGCCACCAGTGATGAGACTAGCGGATCCTACGAGCAGTACTTC. Its protein product is CATSDETSGSYEQYF.

This chain connects TRBV7-9 to TRBJ2-7, with D perhaps matching TRBD2 (7 bases). V was clipped by 8 bases and J by 7 bases, with 24 bases between them. Germline CDR1 and CDR2: SEHNR and FQNEAQ (reference sequence). CDR3 length equals 15 residues. Written as DNA, the CDR3 is TGTGCCAGCTCCATTATCATGGGGGGGCTGGAGGAGCAGTACTTC. It specifies CASSIIMGGLEEQYF.

The chain is built from TRBV5-6 and TRBJ2-3, with 12 bases aligning to TRBD2. The junction had 6 bases not matched to a gene; V was cut back by 3 bases and J by 4 bases. This CDR3 spans 16 amino acids. Germline lookup yields CDR1 SGHDT and CDR2 YYEEEE. CDR3 sequence: CASSYKLAGGADTQYF. The CDR3, as DNA: TGTGCCAGCAGCTACAAGCTAGCGGGAGGGGCAGATACGCAGTATTTT. Combining the CDR3 with reference TRBV5-6 and TRBJ2-3 gives the whole variable domain DAGVTQSPTHLIKTRGQQVTLRCSPKSGHDTVSWYQQALGQGPQFIFQYYEEEERQRGNFPDRFSGHQFPNYSSELNVNALLLGDSALYLCASSYKLAGGADTQYFGPGTRLTVL.

The chain carries TRBV4-1 and TRBJ2-1; maybe TRBD1 (5 bases). This CDR3 is built from 14 residues. Per germline, CDR1 MGHRA and CDR2 YSYEKL. The germline V and J ends were trimmed by 0 bases and 14 bases, with 17 bases remaining between them. The CDR3 DNA sequence: TGCGCCAGCAGCCAAGAATTAGCTTCACAGGTTAAGTTCTTC. It specifies CASSQELASQVKFF.

The chain employs TRBV27 and TRBJ2-1, with 12 bases lining up with TRBD2. The V and J ends lost 5 bases and 4 bases, in that order; junction bases with no gene match: 0. Germline CDR1 and CDR2: MNHEY and SMNVEV (reference sequence). This CDR3 contains 14 residues. CDR3 coding DNA: TGTGCCAGCAGTGGGACTAGCGGGTACAATGAGCAGTTCTTC. Its translation: CASSGTSGYNEQFF.

V and J are TRBV30 and TRBJ2-7, with 8 bases identical to TRBD2. The CDR3 runs 13 residues. Germline values: CDR1 GTSNPN, CDR2 SVGIG (reference sequence). Losses at the gene ends were 1 base for V and 6 bases for J; bases not matched to a gene: 5. The CDR3 loop is CAWSAGGPGEQYF. CDR3 in DNA: TGTGCCTGGAGTGCGGGAGGGCCGGGCGAGCAGTACTTC.

This clone was picked up a small number of times. The chain uses TRBV2 and TRBJ1-5, with 7 nucleotides matching TRBD1. Per the germline V gene, CDR1 is SNHLY and CDR2 is FYNNEI. This CDR3 has 15 residues. The ends lost 6 bases at V and 3 bases at J; junction bases unmatched: 8. CDR3 residues: CASREQGQDNQPQHF. As DNA, the CDR3 is TGTGCCAGCAGAGAACAAGGACAGGACAATCAGCCCCAGCATTTT.

The V gene is TRBV12-5, the J gene TRBJ1-3; D is perhaps TRBD1 (5 bases). The V and J ends lost 5 bases and 0 bases respectively, with 17 bases between them. Looked up from germline, CDR1 is LGHNT and CDR2 is FRNRAP. This CDR3 spans 17 amino acids. CDR3 sequence reads: CASGPPAGRRSGNTIYF. The CDR3 region has the DNA TGTGCTAGTGGTCCGCCCGCGGGACGGCGCTCTGGAAACACCATATATTTT.

The chain couples TRBV19 to TRBJ1-2; TRBD1 matches at 8 bases. The CDR3 loop spans 14 amino acids. Germline CDR1 reads LNHDA; CDR2 reads SQIVND (reference sequence). Trimming removed 5 bases from V and 4 bases from J; junction bases left unmatched: 6. Written as DNA, the CDR3 is TGTGCCAGTAGTGCAGGGGGCAAAGGCTATGGCTACACCTTC. Its translation is CASSAGGKGYGYTF.

This rearrangement joins TRBV28 to TRBJ1-2, with D tentatively TRBD1 (5 bases). Trimming took off 5 bases at V and 4 bases at J, with 8 bases between the two ends. The germline gives CDR1 MDHEN, CDR2 SYDVKM. The length of the CDR3 is 12 residues. CDR3 coding DNA: TGTGCCAGCAGTGGGGGGACCTATGGCTACACCTTC. It codes for CASSGGTYGYTF.

V and J are TRBV4-2 and TRBJ2-7, with D uncertain. CDR3 length: 15 residues. V was shortened by 1 base and J by 2 bases, with 12 bases between the two germline ends. Germline CDR1 reads LGHNA; CDR2 reads YNFKEQ. The CDR3 loop reads CASSQVGLITYEQYF. The CDR3 DNA sequence: TGTGCCAGCAGCCAAGTCGGGTTAATCACCTACGAGCAGTACTTC.